This T cell receptor (beta chain) was sequenced for a study of shared clonotypes between healthy human individuals. Naive CD8 isolation took CD45RO-negative cells positively selected for CCR7 and excluded terminally differentiated effector memory CD45RA+ cells. The CDR3 covers 14 residues. CDR1 SGHDN and CDR2 FVKESK come from the germline V gene. J lost 4 bases, V lost 3 bases, and 3 bases had no gene match. Generated by immunoSEQ multiplex PCR, the TCRdb table keeps only in-frame clones and is missing some. Among 630,000 or so clones, roughly 98% were seen once, and the ten largest hold less than 0.35%.

This TCR derives from a man aged 25 to 40 in good health. The chain carries TRBV14 and TRBJ2-7, with 10 bases aligning to TRBD2. Material: naive CD8+ T cells sorted from blood. The CDR3 region is CASSHLAGGYEQYF. CDR3 in DNA: TGTGCCAGCAGCCACTTAGCGGGAGGTTACGAGCAGTACTTC.